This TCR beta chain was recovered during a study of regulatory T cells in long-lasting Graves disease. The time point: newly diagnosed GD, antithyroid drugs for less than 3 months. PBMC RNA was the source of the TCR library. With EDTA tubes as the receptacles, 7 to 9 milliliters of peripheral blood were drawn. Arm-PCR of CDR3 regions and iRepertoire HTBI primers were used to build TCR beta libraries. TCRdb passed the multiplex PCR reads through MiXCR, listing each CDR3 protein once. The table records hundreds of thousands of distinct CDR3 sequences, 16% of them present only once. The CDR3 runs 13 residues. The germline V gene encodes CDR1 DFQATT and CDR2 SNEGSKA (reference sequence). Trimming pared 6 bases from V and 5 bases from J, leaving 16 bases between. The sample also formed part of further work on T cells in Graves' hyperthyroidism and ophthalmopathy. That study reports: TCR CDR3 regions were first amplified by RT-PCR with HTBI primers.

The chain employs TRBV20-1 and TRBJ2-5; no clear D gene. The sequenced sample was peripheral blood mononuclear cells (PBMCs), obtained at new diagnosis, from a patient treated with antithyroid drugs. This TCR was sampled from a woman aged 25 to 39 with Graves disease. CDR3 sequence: CSAKPNMVETQYF. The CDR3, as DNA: TGCAGTGCCAAGCCGAACATGGTGGAGACCCAGTACTTC.